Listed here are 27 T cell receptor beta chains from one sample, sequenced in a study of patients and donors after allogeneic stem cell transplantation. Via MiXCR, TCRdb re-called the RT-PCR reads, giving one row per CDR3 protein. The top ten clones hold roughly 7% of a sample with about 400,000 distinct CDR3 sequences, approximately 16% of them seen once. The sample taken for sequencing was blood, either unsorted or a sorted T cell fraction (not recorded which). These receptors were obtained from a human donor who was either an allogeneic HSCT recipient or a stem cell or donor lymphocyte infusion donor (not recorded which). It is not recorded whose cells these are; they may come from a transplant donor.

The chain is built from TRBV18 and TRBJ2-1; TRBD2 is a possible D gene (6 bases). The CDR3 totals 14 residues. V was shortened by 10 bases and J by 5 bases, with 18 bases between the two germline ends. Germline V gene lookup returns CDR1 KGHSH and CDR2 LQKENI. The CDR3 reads CATSRSSGNNEQFF. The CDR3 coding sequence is TGTGCCACCTCCCGGAGTAGCGGTAACAATGAGCAGTTCTTC.

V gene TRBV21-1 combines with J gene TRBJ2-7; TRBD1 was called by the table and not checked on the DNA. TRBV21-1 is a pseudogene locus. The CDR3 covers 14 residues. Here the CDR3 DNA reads TGTGCCAGCAGAAGTAGGGACAGGGGTTACGAGCAGTACTTC. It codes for CASRSRDRGYEQYF.

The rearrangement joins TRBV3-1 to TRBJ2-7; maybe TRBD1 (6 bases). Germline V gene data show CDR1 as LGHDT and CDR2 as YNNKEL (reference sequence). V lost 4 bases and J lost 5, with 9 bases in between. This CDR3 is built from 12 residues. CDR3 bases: TGTGCCAGCAGCCCACGGACAGACGAGCAGTACTTC. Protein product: CASSPRTDEQYF.

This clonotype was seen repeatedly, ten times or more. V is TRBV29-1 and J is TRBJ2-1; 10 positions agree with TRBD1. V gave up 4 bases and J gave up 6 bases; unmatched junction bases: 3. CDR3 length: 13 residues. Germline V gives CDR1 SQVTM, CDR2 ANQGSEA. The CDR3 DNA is TGCAGCGTTGGGACAGGGGGGGGCAATGAGCAGTTCTTC. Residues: CSVGTGGGNEQFF.

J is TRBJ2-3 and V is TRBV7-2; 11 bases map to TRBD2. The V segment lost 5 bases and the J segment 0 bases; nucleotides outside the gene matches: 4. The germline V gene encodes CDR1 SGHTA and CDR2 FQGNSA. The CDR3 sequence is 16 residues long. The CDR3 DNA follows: TGTGCCAGCAGCCCGGGACTAGCGGTTAGCACAGATACGCAGTATTTT. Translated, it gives CASSPGLAVSTDTQYF.

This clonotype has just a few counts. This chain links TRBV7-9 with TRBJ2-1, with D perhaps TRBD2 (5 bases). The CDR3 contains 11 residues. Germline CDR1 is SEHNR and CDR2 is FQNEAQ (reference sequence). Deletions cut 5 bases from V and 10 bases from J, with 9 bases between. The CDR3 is CASSPRGEQFF. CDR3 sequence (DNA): TGTGCCAGCAGCCCAAGAGGGGAGCAGTTCTTC.

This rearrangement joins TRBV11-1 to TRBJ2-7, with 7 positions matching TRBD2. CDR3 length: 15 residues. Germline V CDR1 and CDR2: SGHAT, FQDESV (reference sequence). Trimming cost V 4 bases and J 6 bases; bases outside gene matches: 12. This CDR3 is CASSSTSEKVGEQYF. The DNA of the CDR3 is TGTGCCAGCAGCTCAACTAGCGAAAAAGTAGGCGAGCAGTACTTC.

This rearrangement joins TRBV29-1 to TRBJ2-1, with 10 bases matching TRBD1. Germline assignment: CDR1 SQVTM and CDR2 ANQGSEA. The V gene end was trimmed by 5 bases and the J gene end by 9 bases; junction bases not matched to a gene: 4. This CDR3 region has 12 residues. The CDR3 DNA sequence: TGCAGCGTTTGGACAGGGGGGGCTGAGCAGTTCTTC. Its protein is CSVWTGGAEQFF.

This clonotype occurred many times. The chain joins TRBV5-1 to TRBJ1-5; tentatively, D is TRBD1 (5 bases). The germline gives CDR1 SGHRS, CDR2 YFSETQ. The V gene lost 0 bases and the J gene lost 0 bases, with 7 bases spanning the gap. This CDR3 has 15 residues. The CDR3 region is CASSLEGNSNQPQHF. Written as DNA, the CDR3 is TGCGCCAGCAGCTTGGAGGGGAATAGCAATCAGCCCCAGCATTTT.

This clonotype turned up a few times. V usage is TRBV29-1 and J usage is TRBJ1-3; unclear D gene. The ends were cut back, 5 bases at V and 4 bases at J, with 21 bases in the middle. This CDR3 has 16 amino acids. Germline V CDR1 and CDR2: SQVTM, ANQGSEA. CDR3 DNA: TGCAGCGTTCAGACCCAGATGGAGGGAGCGGGAAACACCATATATTTT. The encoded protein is CSVQTQMEGAGNTIYF. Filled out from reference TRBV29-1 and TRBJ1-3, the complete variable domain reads SAVISQKPSRDICQRGTSLTIQCQVDSQVTMMFWYRQQPGQSLTLIATANQGSEATYESGFVIDKFPISRPNLTFSTLTVSNMSPEDSSIYLCSVQTQMEGAGNTIYFGEGSWLTVV.

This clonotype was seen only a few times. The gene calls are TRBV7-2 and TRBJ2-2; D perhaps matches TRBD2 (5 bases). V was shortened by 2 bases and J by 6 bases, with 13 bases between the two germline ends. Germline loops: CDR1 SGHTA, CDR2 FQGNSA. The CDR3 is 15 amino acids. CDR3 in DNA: TGTGCCAGCAGCTTAAGACGGGGAGTGTCCGGGGAGCTGTTTTTT. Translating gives CASSLRRGVSGELFF.

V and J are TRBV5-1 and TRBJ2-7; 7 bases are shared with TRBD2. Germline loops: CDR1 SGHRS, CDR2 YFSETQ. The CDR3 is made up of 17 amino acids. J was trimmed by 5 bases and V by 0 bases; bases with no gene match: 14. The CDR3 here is CASSLAGLRGGKDEQYF. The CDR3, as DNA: TGCGCCAGCAGCTTGGCGGGCCTTCGGGGAGGGAAGGACGAGCAGTACTTC.

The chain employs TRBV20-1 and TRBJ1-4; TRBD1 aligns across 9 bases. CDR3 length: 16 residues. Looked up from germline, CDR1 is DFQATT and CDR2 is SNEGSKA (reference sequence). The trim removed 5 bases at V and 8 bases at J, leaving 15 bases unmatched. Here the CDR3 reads CSAANPGRDRAEKLFF. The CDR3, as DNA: TGCAGTGCTGCTAACCCGGGGAGGGACAGGGCAGAAAAACTGTTTTTT.

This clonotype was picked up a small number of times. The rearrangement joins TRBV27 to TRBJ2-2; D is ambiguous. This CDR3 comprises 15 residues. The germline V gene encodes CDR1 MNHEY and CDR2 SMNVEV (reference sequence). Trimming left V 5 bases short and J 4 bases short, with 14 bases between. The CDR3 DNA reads TGTGCCAGCAGTATGGGTGTGGTAAGCACCGGGGAGCTGTTTTTT. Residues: CASSMGVVSTGELFF.

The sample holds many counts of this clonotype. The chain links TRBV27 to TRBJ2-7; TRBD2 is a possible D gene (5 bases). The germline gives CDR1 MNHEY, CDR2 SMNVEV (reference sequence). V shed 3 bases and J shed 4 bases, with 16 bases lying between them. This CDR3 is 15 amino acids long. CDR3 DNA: TGTGCCAGCAGTTTTTCTGGGGAGAGACTGTACGAGCAGTACTTC. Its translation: CASSFSGERLYEQYF.

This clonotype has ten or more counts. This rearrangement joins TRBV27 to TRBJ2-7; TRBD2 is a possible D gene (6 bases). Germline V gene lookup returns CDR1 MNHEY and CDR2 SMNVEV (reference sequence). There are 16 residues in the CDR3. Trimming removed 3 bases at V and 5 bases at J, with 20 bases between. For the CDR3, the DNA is TGTGCCAGCAGTTTCCGGCGGGGACTGTTCGGAGACGAGCAGTACTTC. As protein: CASSFRRGLFGDEQYF.

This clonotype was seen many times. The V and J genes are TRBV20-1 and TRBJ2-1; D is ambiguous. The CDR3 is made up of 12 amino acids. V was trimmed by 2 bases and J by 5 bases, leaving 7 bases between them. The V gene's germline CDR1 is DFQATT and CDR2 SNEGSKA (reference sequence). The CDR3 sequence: CSARQFHNEQFF. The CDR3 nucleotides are TGCAGTGCTAGACAGTTTCACAATGAGCAGTTCTTC.

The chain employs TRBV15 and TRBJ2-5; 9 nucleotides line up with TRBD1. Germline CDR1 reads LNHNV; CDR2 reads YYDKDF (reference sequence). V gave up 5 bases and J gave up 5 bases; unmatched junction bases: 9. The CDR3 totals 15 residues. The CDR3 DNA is TGTGCCACCAGCTCTAGGGTACAGGGGGCGGAGACCCAGTACTTC. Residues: CATSSRVQGAETQYF.

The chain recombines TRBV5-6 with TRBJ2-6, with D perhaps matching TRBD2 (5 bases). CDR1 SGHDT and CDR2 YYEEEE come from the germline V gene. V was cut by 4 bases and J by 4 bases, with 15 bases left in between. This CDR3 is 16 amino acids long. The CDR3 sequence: CASSDKNLAGANVLTF. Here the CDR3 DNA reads TGTGCCAGCAGCGATAAAAACCTAGCAGGGGCCAACGTCCTGACTTTC.

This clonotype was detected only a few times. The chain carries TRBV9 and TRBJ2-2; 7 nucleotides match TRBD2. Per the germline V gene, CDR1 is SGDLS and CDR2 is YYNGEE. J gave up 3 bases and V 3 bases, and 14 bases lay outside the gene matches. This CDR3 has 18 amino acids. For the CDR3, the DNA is TGTGCCAGCAGCGCCCCTCGTGGGGCGGGAGTTGACACCGGGGAGCTGTTTTTT. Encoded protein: CASSAPRGAGVDTGELFF.

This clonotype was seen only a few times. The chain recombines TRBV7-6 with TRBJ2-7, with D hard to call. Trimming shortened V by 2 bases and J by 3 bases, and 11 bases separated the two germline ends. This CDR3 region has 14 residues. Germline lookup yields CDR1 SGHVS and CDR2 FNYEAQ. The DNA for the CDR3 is TGTGCCAGCAGCTTATTAACGGACCACTACGAGCAGTACTTC. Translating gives CASSLLTDHYEQYF.

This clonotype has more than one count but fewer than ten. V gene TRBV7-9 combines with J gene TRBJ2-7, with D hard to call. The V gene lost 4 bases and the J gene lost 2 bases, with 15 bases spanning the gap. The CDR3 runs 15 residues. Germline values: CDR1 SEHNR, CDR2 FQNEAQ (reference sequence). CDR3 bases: TGTGCCAGCAGCTCCCCGCGGCGGTCCCCCTACGAGCAGTACTTC. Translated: CASSSPRRSPYEQYF. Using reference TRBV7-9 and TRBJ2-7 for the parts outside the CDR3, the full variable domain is DTGVSQNPRHKITKRGQNVTFRCDPISEHNRLYWYRQTLGQGPEFLTYFQNEAQLEKSRLLSDRFSAERPKGSFSTLEIQRTEQGDSAMYLCASSSPRRSPYEQYFGPGTRLTVT.

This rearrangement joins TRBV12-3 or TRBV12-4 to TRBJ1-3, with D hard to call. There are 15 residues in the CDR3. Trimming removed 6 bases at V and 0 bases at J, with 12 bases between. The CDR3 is CASSPHGASGNTIYF. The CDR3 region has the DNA TGTGCCAGCAGCCCCCACGGAGCCTCTGGAAACACCATATATTTT.

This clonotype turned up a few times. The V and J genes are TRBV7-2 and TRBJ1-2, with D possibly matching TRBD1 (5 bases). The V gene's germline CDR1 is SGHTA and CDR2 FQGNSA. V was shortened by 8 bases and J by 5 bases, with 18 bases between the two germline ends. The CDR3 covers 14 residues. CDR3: CASERDGAIYGYTF. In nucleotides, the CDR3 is TGTGCCAGCGAGAGAGATGGGGCGATTTATGGCTACACCTTC. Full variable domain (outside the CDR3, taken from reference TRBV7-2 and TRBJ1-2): GAGVSQSPSNKVTEKGKDVELRCDPISGHTALYWYRQSLGQGLEFLIYFQGNSAPDKSGLPSDRFSAERTGGSVSTLTIQRTQQEDSAVYLCASERDGAIYGYTFGSGTRLTVV.

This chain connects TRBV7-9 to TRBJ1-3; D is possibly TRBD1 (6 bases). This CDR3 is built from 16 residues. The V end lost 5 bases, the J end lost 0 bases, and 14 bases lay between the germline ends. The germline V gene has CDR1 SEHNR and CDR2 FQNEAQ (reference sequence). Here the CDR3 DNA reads TGTGCCAGCAGCCGAACAGGGACTAGCTCTGGAAACACCATATATTTT. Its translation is CASSRTGTSSGNTIYF.

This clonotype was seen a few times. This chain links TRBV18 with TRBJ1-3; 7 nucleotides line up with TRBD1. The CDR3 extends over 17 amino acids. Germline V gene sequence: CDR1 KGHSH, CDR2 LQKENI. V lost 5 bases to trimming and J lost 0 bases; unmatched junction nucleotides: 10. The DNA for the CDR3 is TGTGCCAGCTCATCTCTAGGGACAGCTACCTCTGGAAACACCATATATTTT. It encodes CASSSLGTATSGNTIYF. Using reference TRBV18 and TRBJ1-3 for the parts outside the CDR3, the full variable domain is NAGVMQNPRHLVRRRGQEARLRCSPMKGHSHVYWYRQLPEEGLKFMVYLQKENIIDESGMPKERFSAEFPKEGPSILRIQQVVRGDSAAYFCASSSLGTATSGNTIYFGEGSWLTVV.

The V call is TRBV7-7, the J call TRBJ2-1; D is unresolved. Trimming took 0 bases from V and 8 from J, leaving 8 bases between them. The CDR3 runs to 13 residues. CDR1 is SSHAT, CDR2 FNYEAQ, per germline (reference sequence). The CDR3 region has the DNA TGTGCCAGCAGCTTAGCGGCCTTGGATGAGCAGTTCTTC. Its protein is CASSLAALDEQFF.